Below, one T cell receptor (beta chain) is given with its context. The target of this receptor is not known. No base quality values were provided; no much bigger clone lies one nucleotide off. Taken from the germline V gene (reference sequence), the CDR1 and CDR2 loops are MNHEY and SMNVEV. V ends up 4 bases short and J 7 bases short, with an unmatched junction base count of 18. From the cysteine up to the phenylalanine, the CDR3 has a length of 17 residues. The retained sequence is limited to the CDR3, 51 bases, with the frame set at the first base. This entry belongs to a study of shared clonotypes between healthy human individuals (dated by TCRdb to 2020 to 2022). Context from the whole study: A couple of women and a few men aged 18 to 49 years were included in the cohort. For each donor, CD4 naive and CD4 memory were each run on three plates, CD8 naive on two plates, and CD8 memory on one plate. To estimate repertoire size and how much clonotypes are shared between individuals, the study performed deep sequencing of blood TCR repertoires from a handful of healthy adults. To increase sequencing depth and limit assay-specific biases, different laboratories used diverse techniques to prepare libraries and sequence TCR repertoires. Per donor, leukapheresis produced somewhere between about 0.9 and 9.5 billion PBMCs.

The donors were healthy, HIV-negative adults with no recently reported acute infections or vaccinations. Every donor was a Caucasian adult living in Nashville, Tennessee, USA. CD4+ T cells were enriched through magnetic negative selection, after which naive cells were positively selected on CD45RA and the remaining negative fraction served as the memory subset. After blood collection by leukapheresis, PBMCs were isolated using Ficoll-Histopaque density gradient centrifugation and then cryopreserved in the vapor phase of liquid nitrogen. Purity and quantity of every magnetically sorted T cell population were checked by analytical flow cytometry. Genomic DNA was isolated from every sorted fraction and measured by UV absorbance on a Nanodrop 2000c. On the study overall, not on this receptor specifically: Because the study included a small number of donors, the genetic and exposure-history diversity represented was limited. Based on pairwise subsampling, the degree of clonotype sharing among donors was expected to be affected by sequencing depth. Even with the large sequencing depth, rarefaction of the sorted-subset datasets indicated that sequencing was incomplete. Estimated clonotype richness was generally larger for naive than for memory subsets. Compared with non-shared clonotypes, clonotypes shared by all four sorted-subset donors had higher generation probabilities. Roughly 5% of naive CD4, 3% to 3.5% of naive CD8, approximately 2.2% of memory CD4, and approximately 0.4% of memory CD8 clonotypes were shared across a few donors. Sampling was restricted to blood, and TCR repertoires in tissue are likely to differ from TCR repertoires in blood.

Using the deep immunoSEQ assay, TCR CDR3 regions were amplified from genomic DNA by multiplex PCR. Extracted genomic DNA from each cell subset was spread evenly across all wells of several immunoSEQ 96-well plates, with each plate serving as a replicate. For sorted subsets, each replicate PCR was loaded with 200 ng genomic DNA, equivalent to some 27,000 T cell genomes. Purified libraries were quantified with a Qubit 3.0 fluorometer, sized on a Bioanalyzer 2100, and re-quantified with the KAPA Library Quantification kit. Each immunoSEQ 96-well plate was sequenced on its own single-read 150-cycle Illumina NextSeq 550 flow cell. As for the authors' bioinformatics: The immunoSEQ output contained only junctional sequences without quality scores, so filtering could not match that applied to full-length reads. To assign V/J genes and CDR3, sequences were annotated against IMGT germline references using PyIR, a Python wrapper for IgBLAST v1.9. Reads with weak V/J assignments (E-value above 1e-6), missing CDR3, stop codons, out-of-frame junctions, or ambiguous translated residues were removed. V3J clonotypes were defined as sequences sharing an identical inferred V gene, J gene, and CDR3 amino acid sequence. Percentage overlap between repertoires was computed as shared unique clonotypes divided by the size of the smaller repertoire. Three approaches were used to assess repertoire richness: RTK rarefaction, the Chao1 estimator, and Recon v2.1 estimates of unobserved clonotypes. Generation probabilities were computed with OLGA for all TCRbeta clonotypes obtained by the gDNA method from a few donors. This is the immuneACCESS table as TCRdb keeps it, with only in-frame sequences that have V and J called. A part of the clones is gone; compared with another copy, unresolved V genes explain less than half, and the rest is unexplained. D and trimming come from the DNA, and the V and J calls and clone size come from that table. For this sample there are approximately 1,000,000 clones; 75% to 80% appear just once. Under 0.65% of the sample lies in the top ten.

The TCR comes from a man younger than 35 in good health. Some clones in this sample may be carry-over from other donors' samples. Sequenced input: memory CD4+ T cells from PBMCs. The cell subset or site tag for this specimen amounts to: CD45RA-negative fraction. The chain joins TRBV27 to TRBJ1-1; 7 central bases correspond to TRBD1. The CDR3 is CASSSLNTPTGLLEAFF. The DNA is TGTGCCAGCAGTTCCCTTAACACCCCGACAGGGTTGCTTGAAGCTTTCTTT.